This paragraph reports one TCR beta chain. Its matching antigen is unknown. This record belongs to a study of T cells in Graves' hyperthyroidism and ophthalmopathy. General observations from the study: Blood also showed most of the thyroid clonotypes that were expanded above 0.001.

Amplified TCR beta CDR3 regions came from RNA transcripts. A set of HTBI primers served as the primers for a first-round RT-PCR of the TCR CDR3. TCRdb re-analysed the multiplex PCR reads in MiXCR, keeping a single row per CDR3 protein. The table includes fewer than 650,000 distinct CDR3 sequences, 14% detected once. Ophthalmopathy cases met thresholds of Clinical Activity Score at least 3, NOSPECS grade at least 4 and duration under 3 months. The specimen was blood. This clonotype originated in a woman under 30 with Graves' ophthalmopathy.

The CDR3 DNA is TGTGCCAGCAGCTTAGTCCCACTAGCGGGAGAACTCTCAAGTCGGGACGAGCAGTACTTC. Translated, it gives CASSLVPLAGELSSRDEQYF. The V and J genes are TRBV7-6 and TRBJ2-7; TRBD2 matches at 11 bases. This CDR3 region has 20 residues. Losses at the gene ends were 1 base for V and 5 bases for J; bases not matched to a gene: 19. Per the germline V gene, CDR1 is SGHVS and CDR2 is FNYEAQ.